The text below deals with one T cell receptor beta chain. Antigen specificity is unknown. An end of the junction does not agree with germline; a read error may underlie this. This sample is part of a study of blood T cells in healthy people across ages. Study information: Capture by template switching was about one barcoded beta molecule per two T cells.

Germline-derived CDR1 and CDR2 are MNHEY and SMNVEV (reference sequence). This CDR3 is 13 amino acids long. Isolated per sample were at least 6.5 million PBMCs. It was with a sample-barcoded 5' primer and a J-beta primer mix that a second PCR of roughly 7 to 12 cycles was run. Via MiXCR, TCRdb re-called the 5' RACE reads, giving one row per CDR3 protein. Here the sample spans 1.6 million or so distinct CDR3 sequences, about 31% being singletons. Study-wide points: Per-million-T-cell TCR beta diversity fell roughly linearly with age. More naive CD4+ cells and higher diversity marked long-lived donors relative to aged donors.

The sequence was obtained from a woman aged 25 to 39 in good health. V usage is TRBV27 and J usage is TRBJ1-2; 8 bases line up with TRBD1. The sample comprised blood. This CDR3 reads CASSRDRNYSYTF. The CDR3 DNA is TGTGCCAGCTCCCGGGACAGGAACTATAGCTACACCTTC.